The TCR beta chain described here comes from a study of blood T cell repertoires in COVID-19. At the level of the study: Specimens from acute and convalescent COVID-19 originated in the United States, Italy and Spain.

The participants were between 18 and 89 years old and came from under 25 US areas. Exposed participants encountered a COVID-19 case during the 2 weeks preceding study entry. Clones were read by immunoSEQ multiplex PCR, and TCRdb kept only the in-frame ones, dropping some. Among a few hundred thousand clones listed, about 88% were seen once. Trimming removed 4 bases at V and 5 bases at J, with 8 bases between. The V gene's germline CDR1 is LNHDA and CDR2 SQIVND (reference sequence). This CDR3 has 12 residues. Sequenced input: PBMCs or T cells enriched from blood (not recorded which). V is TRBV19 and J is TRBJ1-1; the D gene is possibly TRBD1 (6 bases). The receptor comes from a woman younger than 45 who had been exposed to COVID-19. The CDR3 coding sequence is TGTGCCAGTAGTAGGGGGCGTACTGAAGCTTTCTTT. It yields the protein CASSRGRTEAFF.